This T cell receptor beta chain was documented in a study of shared clonotypes between healthy human individuals. The test was conducted at deep level. Assay used: immunoSEQ multiplex PCR; TCRdb lists only in-frame clones, some missing. The table lists around 2.1 million clones, approximately 95% of them singletons, with over 0.1% in the top ten. All the donors were Caucasian adults who lived in Nashville, Tennessee. Germline loops: CDR1 SEHNR, CDR2 FQNEAQ (reference sequence). V lost 6 bases and J lost 3; bases outside the gene matches: 4. The CDR3 is made up of 14 amino acids. The specimen was naive CD4+ T cells sorted from blood. Noted subset: CD45RA+ positively selected. This receptor was obtained from a man aged 18 to 30 in good health. The V gene is TRBV7-9, the J gene TRBJ1-4, with 7 positions matching TRBD1. CDR3 nucleotide sequence: TGTGCCAGCAGACGACAGGGCCCTAATGAAAAACTGTTTTTT. Protein sequence: CASRRQGPNEKLFF.